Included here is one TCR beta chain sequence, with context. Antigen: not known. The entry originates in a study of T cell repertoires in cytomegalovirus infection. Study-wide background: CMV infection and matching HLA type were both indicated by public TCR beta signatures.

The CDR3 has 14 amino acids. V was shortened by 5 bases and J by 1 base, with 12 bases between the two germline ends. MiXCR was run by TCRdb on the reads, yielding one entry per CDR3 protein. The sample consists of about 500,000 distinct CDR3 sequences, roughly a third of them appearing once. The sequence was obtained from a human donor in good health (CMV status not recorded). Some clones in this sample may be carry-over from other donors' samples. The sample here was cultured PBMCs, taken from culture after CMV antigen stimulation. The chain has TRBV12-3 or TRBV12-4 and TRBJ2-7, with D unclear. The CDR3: CASSGIMASYEQYF. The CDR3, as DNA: TGTGCCAGCAGTGGAATTATGGCTTCCTACGAGCAGTACTTC.